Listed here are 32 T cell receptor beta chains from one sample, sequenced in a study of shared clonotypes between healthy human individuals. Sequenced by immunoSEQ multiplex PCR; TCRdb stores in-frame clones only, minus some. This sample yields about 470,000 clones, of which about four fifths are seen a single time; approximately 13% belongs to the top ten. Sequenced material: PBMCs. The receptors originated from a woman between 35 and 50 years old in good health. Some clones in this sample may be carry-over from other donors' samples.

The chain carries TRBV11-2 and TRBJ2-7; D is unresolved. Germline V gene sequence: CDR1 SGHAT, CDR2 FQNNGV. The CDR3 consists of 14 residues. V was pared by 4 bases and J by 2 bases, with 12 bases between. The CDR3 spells CASSYGPGTYEQYF. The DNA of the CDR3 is TGTGCCAGCAGCTATGGCCCCGGAACCTACGAGCAGTACTTC.

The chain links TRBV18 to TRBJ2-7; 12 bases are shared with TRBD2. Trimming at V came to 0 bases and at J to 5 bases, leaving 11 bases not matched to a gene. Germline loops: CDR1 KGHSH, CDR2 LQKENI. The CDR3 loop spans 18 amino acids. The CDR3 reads CASSPPRASGRAGNEQYF. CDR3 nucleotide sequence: TGTGCCAGCTCACCACCGCGGGCTAGCGGGAGGGCCGGTAACGAGCAGTACTTC.

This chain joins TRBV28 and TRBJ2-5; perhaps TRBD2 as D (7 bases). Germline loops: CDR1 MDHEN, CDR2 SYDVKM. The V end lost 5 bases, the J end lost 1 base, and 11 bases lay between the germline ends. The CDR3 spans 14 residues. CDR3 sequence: CASSPGGAQETQYF. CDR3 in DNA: TGTGCCAGCAGTCCTGGGGGGGCCCAAGAGACCCAGTACTTC.

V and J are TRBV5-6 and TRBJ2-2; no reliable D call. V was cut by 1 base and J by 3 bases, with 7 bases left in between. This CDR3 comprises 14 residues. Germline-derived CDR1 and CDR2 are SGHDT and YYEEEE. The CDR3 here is CASSLKGHTGELFF. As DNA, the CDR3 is TGTGCCAGCAGCTTGAAAGGGCACACCGGGGAGCTGTTTTTT.

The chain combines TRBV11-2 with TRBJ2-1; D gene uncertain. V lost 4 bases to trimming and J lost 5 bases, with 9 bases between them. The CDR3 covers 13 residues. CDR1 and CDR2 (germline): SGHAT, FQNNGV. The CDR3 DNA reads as TGTGCCAGCAGCTCCACGTTTAACAATGAGCAGTTCTTC. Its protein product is CASSSTFNNEQFF.

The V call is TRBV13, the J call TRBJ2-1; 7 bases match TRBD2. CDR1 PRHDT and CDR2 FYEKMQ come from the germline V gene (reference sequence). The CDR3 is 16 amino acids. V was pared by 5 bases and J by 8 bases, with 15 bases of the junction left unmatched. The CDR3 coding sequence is TGTGCCAGCAGCCTTAGGCAGGCGGGAGCGCTGGATGAGCAGTTCTTC. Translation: CASSLRQAGALDEQFF.

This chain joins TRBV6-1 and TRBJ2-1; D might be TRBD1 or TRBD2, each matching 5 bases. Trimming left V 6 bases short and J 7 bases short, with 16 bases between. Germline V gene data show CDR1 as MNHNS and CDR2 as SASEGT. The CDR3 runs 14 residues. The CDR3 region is CASRETYWGNEQFF. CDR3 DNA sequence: TGTGCCAGCAGAGAAACCTATTGGGGGAATGAGCAGTTCTTC.

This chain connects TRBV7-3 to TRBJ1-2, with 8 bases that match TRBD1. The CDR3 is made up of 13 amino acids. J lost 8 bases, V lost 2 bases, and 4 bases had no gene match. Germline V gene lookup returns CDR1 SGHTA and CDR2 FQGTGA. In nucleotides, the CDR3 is TGTGCCAGCAGCTTAGAGGACAGGGCCGGCTACACCTTC. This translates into CASSLEDRAGYTF.

The CDR3 reads CASSRNQGGRNTEAFF. CDR3 bases: TGTGCCAGCTCACGAAACCAGGGCGGGCGGAACACTGAAGCTTTCTTT. V gene TRBV18 combines with J gene TRBJ1-1; a weak D match, TRBD1 (5 bases). The CDR3 sequence is 16 residues long. Germline V gene lookup returns CDR1 KGHSH and CDR2 LQKENI. Between the trimmed V and J ends, which lost 4 bases and 1 base, there was a span of 16 bases.

The CDR3, as DNA: TGCGCCAGCAGTCGGACTAGCGGGGACTTCTCCTACAATGAGCAGTTCTTC. It specifies CASSRTSGDFSYNEQFF. This chain connects TRBV5-1 to TRBJ2-1; 12 nucleotides line up with TRBD2. Germline V gives CDR1 SGHRS, CDR2 YFSETQ. This CDR3 region has 17 residues. V was clipped by 5 bases and J by 0 bases; unmatched bases: 6.

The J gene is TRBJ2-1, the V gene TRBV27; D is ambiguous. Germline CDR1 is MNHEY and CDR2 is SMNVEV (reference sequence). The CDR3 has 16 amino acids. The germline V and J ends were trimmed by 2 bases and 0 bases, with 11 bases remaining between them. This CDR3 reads CASSLADQYSYNEQFF. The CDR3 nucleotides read TGTGCCAGCAGTTTAGCTGACCAGTACTCCTACAATGAGCAGTTCTTC.

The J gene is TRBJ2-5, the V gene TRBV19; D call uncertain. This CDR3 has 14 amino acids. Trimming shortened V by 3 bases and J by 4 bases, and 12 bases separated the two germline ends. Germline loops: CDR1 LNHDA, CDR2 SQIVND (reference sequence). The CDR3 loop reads CASSMRLDAETQYF. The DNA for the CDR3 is TGTGCCAGTAGTATGCGATTAGACGCAGAGACCCAGTACTTC.

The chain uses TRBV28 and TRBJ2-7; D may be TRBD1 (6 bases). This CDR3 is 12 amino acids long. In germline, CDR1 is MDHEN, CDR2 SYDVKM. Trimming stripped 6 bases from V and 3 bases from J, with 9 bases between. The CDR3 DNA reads TGTGCCAGCAGCCGGACAGTCTACGAGCAGTACTTC. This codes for CASSRTVYEQYF.

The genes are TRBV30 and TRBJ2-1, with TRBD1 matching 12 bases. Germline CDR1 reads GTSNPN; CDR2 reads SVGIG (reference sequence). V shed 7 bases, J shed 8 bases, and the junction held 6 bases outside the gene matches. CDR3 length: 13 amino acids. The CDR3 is CAYRDRGQDEQFF. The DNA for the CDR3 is TGTGCCTACCGGGACAGGGGGCAGGATGAGCAGTTCTTC. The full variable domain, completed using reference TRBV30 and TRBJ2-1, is SQTIHQWPATLVQPVGSPLSLECTVEGTSNPNLYWYRQAAGRGLQLLFYSVGIGQISSEVPQNLSASRPQDRQFILSSKKLLLSDSGFYLCAYRDRGQDEQFFGPGTRLTVL.

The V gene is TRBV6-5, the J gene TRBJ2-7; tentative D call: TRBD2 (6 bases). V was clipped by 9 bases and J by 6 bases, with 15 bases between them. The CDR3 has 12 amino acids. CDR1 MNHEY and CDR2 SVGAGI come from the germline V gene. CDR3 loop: CARKREIGEQYF. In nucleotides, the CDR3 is TGTGCCAGGAAACGGGAGATAGGCGAGCAGTACTTC.

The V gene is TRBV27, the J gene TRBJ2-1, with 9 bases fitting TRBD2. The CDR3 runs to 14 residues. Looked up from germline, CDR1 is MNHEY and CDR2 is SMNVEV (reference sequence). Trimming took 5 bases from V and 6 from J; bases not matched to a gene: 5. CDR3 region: CASSLQREVNEQFF. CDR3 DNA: TGTGCCAGCAGTCTCCAGCGGGAGGTCAATGAGCAGTTCTTC.

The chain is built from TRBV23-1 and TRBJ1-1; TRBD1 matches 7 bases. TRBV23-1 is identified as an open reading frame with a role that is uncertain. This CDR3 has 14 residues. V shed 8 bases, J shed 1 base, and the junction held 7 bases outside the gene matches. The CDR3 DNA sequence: TGCGCCAGCTGCCACAGGGGCCCGAACACTGAAGCTTTCTTT. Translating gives CASCHRGPNTEAFF.

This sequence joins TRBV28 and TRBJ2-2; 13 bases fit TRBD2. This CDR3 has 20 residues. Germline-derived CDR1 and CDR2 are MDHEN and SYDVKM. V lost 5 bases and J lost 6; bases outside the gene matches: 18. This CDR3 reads CASSPDVRTSGSGGAGELFF. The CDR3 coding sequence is TGTGCCAGCAGTCCAGACGTCCGGACTAGCGGGAGTGGGGGCGCCGGGGAGCTGTTTTTT.

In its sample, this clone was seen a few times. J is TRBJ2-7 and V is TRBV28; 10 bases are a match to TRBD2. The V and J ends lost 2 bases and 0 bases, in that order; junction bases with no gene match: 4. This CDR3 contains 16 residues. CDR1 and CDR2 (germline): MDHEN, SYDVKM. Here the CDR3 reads CASSLELAGLSYEQYF. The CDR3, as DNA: TGTGCCAGCAGTTTAGAACTAGCGGGACTCTCCTACGAGCAGTACTTC.

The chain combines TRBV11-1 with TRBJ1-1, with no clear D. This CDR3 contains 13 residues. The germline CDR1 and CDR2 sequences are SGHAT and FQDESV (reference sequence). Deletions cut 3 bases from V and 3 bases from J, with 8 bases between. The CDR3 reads CASSFRPYTEAFF. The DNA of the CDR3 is TGTGCCAGCAGCTTCAGGCCCTACACTGAAGCTTTCTTT.

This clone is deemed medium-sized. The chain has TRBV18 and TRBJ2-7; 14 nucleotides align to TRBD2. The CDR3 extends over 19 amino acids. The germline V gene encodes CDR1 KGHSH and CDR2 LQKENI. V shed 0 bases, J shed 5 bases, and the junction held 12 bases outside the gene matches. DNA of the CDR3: TGTGCCAGCTCACCACCCTACTCGGGACTAGCGGGAGATTTGAACGAGCAGTACTTC. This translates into CASSPPYSGLAGDLNEQYF.

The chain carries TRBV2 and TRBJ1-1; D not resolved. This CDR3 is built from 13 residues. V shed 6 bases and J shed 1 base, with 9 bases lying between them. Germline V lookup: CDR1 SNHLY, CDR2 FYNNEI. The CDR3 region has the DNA TGTGCCAGCAGCTCGGACTGGAACACTGAAGCTTTCTTT. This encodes CASSSDWNTEAFF.

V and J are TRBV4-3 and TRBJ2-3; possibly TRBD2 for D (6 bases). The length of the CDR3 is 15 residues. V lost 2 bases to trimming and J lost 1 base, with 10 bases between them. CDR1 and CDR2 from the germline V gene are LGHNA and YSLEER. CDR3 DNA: TGCGCCAGCAGCCAATTCCGCGGGGGCACAGATACGCAGTATTTT. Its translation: CASSQFRGGTDTQYF.

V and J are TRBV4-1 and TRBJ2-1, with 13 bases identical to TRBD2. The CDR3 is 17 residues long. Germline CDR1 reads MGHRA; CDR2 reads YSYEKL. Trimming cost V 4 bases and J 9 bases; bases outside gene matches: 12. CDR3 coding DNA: TGCGCCAGCAGCCGTGGGACTAGCGGGACTATCTGGGTTGAGCAGTTCTTC. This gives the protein CASSRGTSGTIWVEQFF.

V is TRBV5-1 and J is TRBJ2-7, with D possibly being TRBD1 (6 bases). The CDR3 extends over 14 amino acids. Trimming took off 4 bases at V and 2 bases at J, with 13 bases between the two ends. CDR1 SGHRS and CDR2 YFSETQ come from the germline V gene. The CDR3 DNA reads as TGCGCCAGCAGCCCGAATACAGGGACCTACGAGCAGTACTTC. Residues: CASSPNTGTYEQYF.

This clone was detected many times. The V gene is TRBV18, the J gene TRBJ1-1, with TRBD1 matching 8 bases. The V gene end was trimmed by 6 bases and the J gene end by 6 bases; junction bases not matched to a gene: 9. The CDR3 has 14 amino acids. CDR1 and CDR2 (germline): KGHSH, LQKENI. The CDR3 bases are TGTGCCAGCTCCGTGGACAGGGAGGGTGCTGAAGCTTTCTTT. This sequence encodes CASSVDREGAEAFF.

The CDR3 nucleotides are TGTGCCAGCAGCGTAGGAGGGGAGCTGAACAATGAGCAGTTCTTC. This codes for CASSVGGELNNEQFF. V is TRBV9 and J is TRBJ2-1; D might be TRBD1 or TRBD2, each matching 5 bases. Germline V CDR1 and CDR2: SGDLS, YYNGEE. This CDR3 is built from 15 residues. The V end was cut by 0 bases, the J end by 5 bases, with 12 bases between.

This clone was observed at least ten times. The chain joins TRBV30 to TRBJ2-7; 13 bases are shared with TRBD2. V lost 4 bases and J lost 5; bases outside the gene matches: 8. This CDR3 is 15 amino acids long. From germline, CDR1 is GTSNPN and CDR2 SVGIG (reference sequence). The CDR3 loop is CAWTSGLAGEDEQYF. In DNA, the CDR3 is TGTGCCTGGACCAGTGGACTAGCGGGAGAGGACGAGCAGTACTTC.

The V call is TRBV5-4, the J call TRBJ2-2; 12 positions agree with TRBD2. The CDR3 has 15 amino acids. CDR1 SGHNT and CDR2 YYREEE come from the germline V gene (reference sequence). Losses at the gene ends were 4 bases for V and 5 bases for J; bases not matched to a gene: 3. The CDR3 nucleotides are TGTGCCAGCAGCGGACTAGCGGGATTAACCGGGGAGCTGTTTTTT. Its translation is CASSGLAGLTGELFF. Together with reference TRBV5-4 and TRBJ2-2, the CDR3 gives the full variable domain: ETGVTQSPTHLIKTRGQQVTLRCSSQSGHNTVSWYQQALGQGPQFIFQYYREEENGRGNFPPRFSGLQFPNYSSELNVNALELDDSALYLCASSGLAGLTGELFFGEGSRLTVL.

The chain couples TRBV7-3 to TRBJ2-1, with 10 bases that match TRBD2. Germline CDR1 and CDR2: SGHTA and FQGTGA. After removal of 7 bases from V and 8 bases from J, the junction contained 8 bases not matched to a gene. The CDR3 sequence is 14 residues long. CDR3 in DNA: TGTGCCAGCAAGTCTGCTAGCGGGAGCTATGAGCAGTTCTTC. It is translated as CASKSASGSYEQFF.

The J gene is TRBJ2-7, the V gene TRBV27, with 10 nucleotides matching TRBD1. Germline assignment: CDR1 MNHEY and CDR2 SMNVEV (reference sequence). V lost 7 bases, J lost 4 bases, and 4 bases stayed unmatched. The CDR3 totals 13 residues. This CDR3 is CASKRDRGYEQYF. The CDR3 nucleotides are TGTGCCAGCAAACGGGACAGGGGATACGAGCAGTACTTC.

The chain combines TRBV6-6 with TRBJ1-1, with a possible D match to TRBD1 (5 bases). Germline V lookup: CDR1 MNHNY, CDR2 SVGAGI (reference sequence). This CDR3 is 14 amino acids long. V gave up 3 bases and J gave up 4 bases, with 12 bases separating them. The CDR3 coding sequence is TGTGCCAGCAGTTATTCTGGGGCCAGCACTGAAGCTTTCTTT. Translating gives CASSYSGASTEAFF.